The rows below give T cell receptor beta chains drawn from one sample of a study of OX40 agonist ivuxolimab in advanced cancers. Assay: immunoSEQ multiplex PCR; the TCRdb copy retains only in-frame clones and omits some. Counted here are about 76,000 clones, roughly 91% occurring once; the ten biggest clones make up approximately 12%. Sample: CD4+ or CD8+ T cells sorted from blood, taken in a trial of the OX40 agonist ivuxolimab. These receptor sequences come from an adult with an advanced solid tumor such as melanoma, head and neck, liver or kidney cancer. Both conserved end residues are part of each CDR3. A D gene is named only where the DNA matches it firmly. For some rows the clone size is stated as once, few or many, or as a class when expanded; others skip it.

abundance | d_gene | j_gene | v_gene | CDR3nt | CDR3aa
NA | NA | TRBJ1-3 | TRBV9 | TGTGCCAGCAGCTATGAACAGGCTGTCGGAAACACCATATATTTT | CASSYEQAVGNTIYF
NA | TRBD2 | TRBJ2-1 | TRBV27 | TGTGCCGCGGGGGGGCCCGGCAATGAGCAGTTCTTC | CAAGGPGNEQFF
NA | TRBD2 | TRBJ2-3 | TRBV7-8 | TGTGCCAGCAGCACGATAGCGGGAGCAGGGGGAATGGCAGATACGCAGTATTTT | CASSTIAGAGGMADTQYF
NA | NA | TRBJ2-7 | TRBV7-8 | TGTGCCAGCAGCTTAAAGGGGAACGGGCGGAACGAGCAGTACTTC | CASSLKGNGRNEQYF
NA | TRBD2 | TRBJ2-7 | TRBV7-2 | TGTGCCAGCAGCTTCCTGGGACTAGCGTACGAGCAGTACTTC | CASSFLGLAYEQYF
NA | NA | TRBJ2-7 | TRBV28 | TGTGCCAGCAGTTTACAGGGTAGGGAGCAGCACGAGCAGTACTTC | CASSLQGREQHEQYF
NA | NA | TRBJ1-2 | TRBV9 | TGTGCCAGCAGCTTCACGTCAGGGAACTATGGCTACACCTTC | CASSFTSGNYGYTF
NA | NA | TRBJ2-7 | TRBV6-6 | TGTGCCAGCAGTCCCTTCGACTCCTACGAGCAGTACTTC | CASSPFDSYEQYF
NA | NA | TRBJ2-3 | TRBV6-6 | TGTGCCAGCAGTTACAGGGACACAGATACGCAGTATTTT | CASSYRDTDTQYF
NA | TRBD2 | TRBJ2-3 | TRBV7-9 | TGTGCCAGCAGCTTAGCTGCTAGCGGGAGTCCAGATACGCAGTATTTT | CASSLAASGSPDTQYF
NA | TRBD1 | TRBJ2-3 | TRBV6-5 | TGTGCCAGCAGGGAGGGACAGGGAGGGGCAGATACGCAGTATTTT | CASREGQGGADTQYF
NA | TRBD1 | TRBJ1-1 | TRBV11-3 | TGTGCCAGCAGCCTCGGGGACAGGGGGATCGCTGAAGCTTTCTTT | CASSLGDRGIAEAFF
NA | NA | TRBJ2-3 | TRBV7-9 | TGTGCCAGCAGCCCTAGCACAGATACGCAGTATTTT | CASSPSTDTQYF
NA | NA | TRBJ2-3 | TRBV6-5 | TGTGCCAGCAGTTACTCGACCGCAGATACGCAGTATTTT | CASSYSTADTQYF
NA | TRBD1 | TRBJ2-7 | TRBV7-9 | TGTGCCACCCGGGACAGTTCCTACGAGCAGTACTTC | CATRDSSYEQYF
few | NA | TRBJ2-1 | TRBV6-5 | TGTGCCAGCAGTTACGGGGTAGCGGCCCCCAATGAGCAGTTCTTC | CASSYGVAAPNEQFF
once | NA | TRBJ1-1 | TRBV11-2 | TGTGCCAGCAGCCATTATCAGGGGTCCCCTGAAGCTTTCTTT | CASSHYQGSPEAFF
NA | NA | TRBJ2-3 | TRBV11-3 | TGTGCCAGCAGCTTAGGTCGACAGATTCTCACAGATACGCAGTATTTT | CASSLGRQILTDTQYF
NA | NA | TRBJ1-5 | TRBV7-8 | TGTGCCAGCAGCCCACAGGCCCAGAGCAATCAGCCCCAGCATTTT | CASSPQAQSNQPQHF
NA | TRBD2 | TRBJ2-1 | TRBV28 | TGTGCCAGCAAAGGGGAGGGGTCCTACAATGAGCAGTTCTTC | CASKGEGSYNEQFF
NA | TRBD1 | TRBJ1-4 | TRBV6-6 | TGTGCCAGCAGTGAGGGACAGGGAGAGGATGAAAAACTGTTTTTT | CASSEGQGEDEKLFF
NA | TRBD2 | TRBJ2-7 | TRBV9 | TGTGCCAGCAGCGCCGGGACTACTTCCTACGAGCAGTACTTC | CASSAGTTSYEQYF
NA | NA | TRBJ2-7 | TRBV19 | TGTGCCTCAAGTAGTGGCCGATTCTACGAGCAGTACTTC | CASSSGRFYEQYF
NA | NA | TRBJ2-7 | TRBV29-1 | TGCAGCGTCCTTAGCCTACTCTCCTACGAGCAGTACTTC | CSVLSLLSYEQYF
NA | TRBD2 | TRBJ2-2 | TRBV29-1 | TGCAGCGTTGGAACCGGACTAGAGGGGGGGGAGCTGTTTTTT | CSVGTGLEGGELFF
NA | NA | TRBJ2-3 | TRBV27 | TGTGCCAGCAGTCCTCCAACCCGGGGCACAGATACGCAGTATTTT | CASSPPTRGTDTQYF
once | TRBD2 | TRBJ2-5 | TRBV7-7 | TGTGCTAGCAGCGTAACTCCGGGACTAGCCGGCGAGACCCAGTACTTC | CASSVTPGLAGETQYF
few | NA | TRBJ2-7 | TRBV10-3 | TGTGCCATCAGTGGCGAAAGGGATAGCGACGAGCAGTACTTC | CAISGERDSDEQYF
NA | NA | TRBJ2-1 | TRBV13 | TGTGCCAGCAGCGTAGGGGGAGCACGTAGAGGGGATGAGCAGTTCTTC | CASSVGGARRGDEQFF
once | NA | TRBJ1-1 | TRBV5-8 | TGTGCCAGCAGCTTGATCCGTTTTTCGGGGCGACGGAACACTGAAGCTTTCTTT | CASSLIRFSGRRNTEAFF
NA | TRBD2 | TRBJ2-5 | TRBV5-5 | TGTGCCAGCAGCTTGATCCTAGCGGGAGTAGAGACCCAGTACTTC | CASSLILAGVETQYF
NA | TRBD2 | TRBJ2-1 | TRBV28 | TGTGCCAGCAGGTTGGCGGGAGGGGGTTACAATGAGCAGTTCTTC | CASRLAGGGYNEQFF
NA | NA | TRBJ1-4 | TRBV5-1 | TGCGCCAGCAGCTTGGGGACTTCGGATGAAAAACTGTTTTTT | CASSLGTSDEKLFF
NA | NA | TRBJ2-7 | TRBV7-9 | TGTGCCAGCAGCAACAGGGATCGCGAGCAGTACTTC | CASSNRDREQYF
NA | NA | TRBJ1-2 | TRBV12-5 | TGTGCTAGTGGTTTGCCCCCCGGGGCAAAGGGGGGCTACACCTTC | CASGLPPGAKGGYTF
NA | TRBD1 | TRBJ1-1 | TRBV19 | TGTGCCAGTAGTTCCCGGGACAGGGACGGCACTGAAGCTTTCTTT | CASSSRDRDGTEAFF
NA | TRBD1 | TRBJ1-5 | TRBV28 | TGTGCCAGCAGTAACGGACAGGGGAAACAGCCCCAGCATTTT | CASSNGQGKQPQHF
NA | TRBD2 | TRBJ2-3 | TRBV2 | TGTGCCAGCGGTAGTCTAGCGGGCTTCACAGATACGCAGTATTTT | CASGSLAGFTDTQYF
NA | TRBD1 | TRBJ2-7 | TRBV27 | TGTGCCAGCAGTTGGGCAGGGGGCCGGAACGAGCAGTACTTC | CASSWAGGRNEQYF
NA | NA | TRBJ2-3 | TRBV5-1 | TGCGCCAGCAGCTTGAGGGCAGGGAGCACAGATACGCAGTATTTT | CASSLRAGSTDTQYF
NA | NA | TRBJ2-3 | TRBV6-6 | TGTGCCAGCAGTTACTCTCTCGGCACAGATACGCAGTATTTT | CASSYSLGTDTQYF
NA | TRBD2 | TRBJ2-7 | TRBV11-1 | TGTGCCAGCAGCCCTAGCGGGAACCGGAACGAGCAGTACTTC | CASSPSGNRNEQYF
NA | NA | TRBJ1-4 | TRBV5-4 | TGTGCCAGCAGCTTGGCGGCAACTAATGAAAAACTGTTTTTT | CASSLAATNEKLFF